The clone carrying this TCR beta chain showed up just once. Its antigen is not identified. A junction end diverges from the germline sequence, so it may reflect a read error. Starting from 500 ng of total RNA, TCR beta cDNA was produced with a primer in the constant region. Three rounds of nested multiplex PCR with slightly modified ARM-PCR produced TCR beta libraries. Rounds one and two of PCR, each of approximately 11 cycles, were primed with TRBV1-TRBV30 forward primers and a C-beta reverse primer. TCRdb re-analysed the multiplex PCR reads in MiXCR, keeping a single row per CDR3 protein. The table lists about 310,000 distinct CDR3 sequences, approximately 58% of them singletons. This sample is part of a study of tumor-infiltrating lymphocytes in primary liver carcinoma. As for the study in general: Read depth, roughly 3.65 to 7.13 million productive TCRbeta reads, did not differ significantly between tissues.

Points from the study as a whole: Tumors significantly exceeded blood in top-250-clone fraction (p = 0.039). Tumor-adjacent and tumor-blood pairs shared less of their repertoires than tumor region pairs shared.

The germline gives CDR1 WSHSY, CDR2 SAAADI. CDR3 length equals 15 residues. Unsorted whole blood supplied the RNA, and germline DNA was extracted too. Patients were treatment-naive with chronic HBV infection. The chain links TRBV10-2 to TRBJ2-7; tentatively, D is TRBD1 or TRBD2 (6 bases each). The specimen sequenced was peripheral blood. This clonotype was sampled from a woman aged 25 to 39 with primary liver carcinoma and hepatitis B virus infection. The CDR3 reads CAGSRLVGGGDEQYF. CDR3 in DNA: TGCGCCGGCAGTCGACTAGTGGGGGGCGGGGACGAGCAGTACTTC.